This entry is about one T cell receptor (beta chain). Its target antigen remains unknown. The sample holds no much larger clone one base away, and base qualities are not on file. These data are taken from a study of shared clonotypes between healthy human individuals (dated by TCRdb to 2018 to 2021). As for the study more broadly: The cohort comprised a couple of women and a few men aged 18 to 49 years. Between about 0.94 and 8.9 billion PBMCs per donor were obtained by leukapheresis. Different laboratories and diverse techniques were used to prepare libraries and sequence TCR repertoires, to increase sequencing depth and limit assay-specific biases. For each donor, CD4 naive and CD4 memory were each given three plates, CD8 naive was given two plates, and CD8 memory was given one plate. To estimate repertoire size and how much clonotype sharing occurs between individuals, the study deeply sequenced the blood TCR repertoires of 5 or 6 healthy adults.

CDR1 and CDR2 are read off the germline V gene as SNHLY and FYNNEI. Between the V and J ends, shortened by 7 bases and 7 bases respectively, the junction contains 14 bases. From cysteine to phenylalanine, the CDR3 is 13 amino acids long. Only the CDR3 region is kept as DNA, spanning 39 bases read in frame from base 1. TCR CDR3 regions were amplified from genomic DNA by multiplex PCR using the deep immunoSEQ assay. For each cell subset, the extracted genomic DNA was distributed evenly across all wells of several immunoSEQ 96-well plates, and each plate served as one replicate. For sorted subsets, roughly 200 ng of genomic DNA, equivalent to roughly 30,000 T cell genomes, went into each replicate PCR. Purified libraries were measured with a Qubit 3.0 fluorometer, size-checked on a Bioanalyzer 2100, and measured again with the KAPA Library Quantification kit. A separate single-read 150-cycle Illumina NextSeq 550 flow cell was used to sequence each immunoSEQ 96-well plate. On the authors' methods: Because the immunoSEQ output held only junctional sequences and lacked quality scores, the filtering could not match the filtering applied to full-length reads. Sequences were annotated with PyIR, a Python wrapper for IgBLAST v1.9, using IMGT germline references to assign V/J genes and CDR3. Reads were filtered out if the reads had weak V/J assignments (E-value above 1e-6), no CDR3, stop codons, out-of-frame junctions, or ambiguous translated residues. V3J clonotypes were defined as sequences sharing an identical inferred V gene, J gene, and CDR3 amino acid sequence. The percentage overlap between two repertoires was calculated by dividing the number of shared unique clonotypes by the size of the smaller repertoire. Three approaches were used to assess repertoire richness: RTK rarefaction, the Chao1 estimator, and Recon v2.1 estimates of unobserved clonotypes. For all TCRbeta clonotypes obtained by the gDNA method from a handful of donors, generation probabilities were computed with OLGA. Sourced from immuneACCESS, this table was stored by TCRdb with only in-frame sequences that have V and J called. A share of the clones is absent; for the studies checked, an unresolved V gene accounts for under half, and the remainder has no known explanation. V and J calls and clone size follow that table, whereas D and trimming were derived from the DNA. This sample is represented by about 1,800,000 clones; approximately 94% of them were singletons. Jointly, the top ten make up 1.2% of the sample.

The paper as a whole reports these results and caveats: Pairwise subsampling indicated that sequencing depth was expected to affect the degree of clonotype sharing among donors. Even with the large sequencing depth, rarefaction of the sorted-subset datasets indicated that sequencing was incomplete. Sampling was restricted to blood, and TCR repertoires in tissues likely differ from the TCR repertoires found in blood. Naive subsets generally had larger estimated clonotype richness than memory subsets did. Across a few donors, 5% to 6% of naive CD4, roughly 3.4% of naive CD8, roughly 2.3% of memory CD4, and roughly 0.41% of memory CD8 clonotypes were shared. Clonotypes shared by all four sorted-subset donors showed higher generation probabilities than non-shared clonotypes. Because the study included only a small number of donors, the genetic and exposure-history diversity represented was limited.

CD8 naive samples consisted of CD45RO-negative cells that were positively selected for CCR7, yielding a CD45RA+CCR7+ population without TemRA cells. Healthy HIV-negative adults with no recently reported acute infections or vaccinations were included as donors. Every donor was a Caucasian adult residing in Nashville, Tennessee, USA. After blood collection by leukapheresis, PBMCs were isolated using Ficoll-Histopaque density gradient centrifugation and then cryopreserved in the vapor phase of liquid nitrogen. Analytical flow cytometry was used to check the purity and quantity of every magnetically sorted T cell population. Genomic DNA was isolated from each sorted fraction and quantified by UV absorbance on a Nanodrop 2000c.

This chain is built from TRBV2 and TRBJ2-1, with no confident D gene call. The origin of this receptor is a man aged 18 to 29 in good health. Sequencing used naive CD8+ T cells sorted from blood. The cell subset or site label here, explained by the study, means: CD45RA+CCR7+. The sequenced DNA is TGTGCCAGCACCCCGGCTCCGGTTAATGAGCAGTTCTTC. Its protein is CASTPAPVNEQFF.